These 21 T cell receptor beta chains originate from one sample sequenced in a study of blood T cell repertoires in COVID-19. Repertoires were generated with immunoSEQ multiplex PCR, while TCRdb's copy carries only in-frame clones and drops some. The sample records around 6,100 clones, roughly nine tenths being singletons. The sample was peripheral blood. Source of these receptors: a man older than 75 with active COVID-19.

The V gene is TRBV7-8, the J gene TRBJ1-1; 10 positions match TRBD1. Unmatched junction bases numbered 7, after V lost 1 base and J lost 5 bases. CDR3 size: 16 residues. Per germline, CDR1 SGHVS and CDR2 FQNEAQ. Written as DNA, the CDR3 is TGTGCCAGCAGCTTAGGCAGGGACAGGGGCGGGACTGAAGCTTTCTTT. This encodes CASSLGRDRGGTEAFF.

J is TRBJ1-4 and V is TRBV28, with TRBD1 identical over 9 bases. Germline V gene sequence: CDR1 MDHEN, CDR2 SYDVKM. The trim removed 7 bases at V and 7 bases at J, leaving 10 bases unmatched. This CDR3 is built from 15 residues. The CDR3 bases are TGTGCCAGCACTGTTACCGGGACAGGGCCTGAAAAACTGTTTTTT. This translates into CASTVTGTGPEKLFF.

The gene calls are TRBV9 and TRBJ2-3, with TRBD1 matching 7 bases. This CDR3 has 16 amino acids. The junction had 12 bases not matched to a gene; V was cut back by 5 bases and J by 3 bases. Germline assignment: CDR1 SGDLS and CDR2 YYNGEE. DNA for the CDR3: TGTGCCAGCAGTTCTAGAGGGGGCGCCGGAACAGATACGCAGTATTTT. Its protein is CASSSRGGAGTDTQYF.

This clone was found a few times. This chain joins TRBV15 and TRBJ2-1, with 12 nucleotides matching TRBD1. J gave up 9 bases and V 0 bases, and 9 bases lay outside the gene matches. The CDR3 length is 17 residues. Germline CDR1 and CDR2: LNHNV and YYDKDF (reference sequence). CDR3 nucleotide sequence: TGTGCCACCAGCAGAGATGGGGGACAGGGGGCGATCGGTGAGCAGTTCTTC. Translation gives CATSRDGGQGAIGEQFF. The full variable domain, its missing parts supplied by reference TRBV15 and TRBJ2-1, is DAMVIQNPRYQVTQFGKPVTLSCSQTLNHNVMYWYQQKSSQAPKLLFHYYDKDFNNEADTPDNFQSRRPNTSFCFLDIRSPGLGDTAMYLCATSRDGGQGAIGEQFFGPGTRLTVL.

This sequence joins TRBV28 and TRBJ2-7; 11 bases match TRBD2. CDR1 and CDR2 (germline): MDHEN, SYDVKM. The CDR3 is 14 amino acids. V trimming: 10 bases; J trimming: 1 base; junction bases outside the gene matches: 6. The CDR3 bases are TGTGCCACGGTAGCGGGAGGGCCATCCTACGAGCAGTACTTC. Amino acids: CATVAGGPSYEQYF.

The count of this clone is one. The chain carries TRBV27 and TRBJ2-7, with D maybe TRBD2 (5 bases). Trimming pared 4 bases from V and 5 bases from J, leaving 12 bases between. The CDR3 consists of 13 residues. Germline assignment: CDR1 MNHEY and CDR2 SMNVEV (reference sequence). The CDR3 sequence: CASSWRFTDEQYF. Here the CDR3 DNA reads TGTGCCAGCAGTTGGAGGTTTACGGACGAGCAGTACTTC.

The chain has TRBV6-2 or TRBV6-3 and TRBJ2-7, with unresolved D. Trimming removed 0 bases from V and 0 bases from J, with 6 bases in between. CDR1 and CDR2 (germline): MNHEY, SVGEGT. This CDR3 comprises 14 residues. The CDR3 spells CASSYSTASYEQYF. The DNA for the CDR3 is TGTGCCAGCAGTTACTCCACAGCCTCCTACGAGCAGTACTTC.

This clone was recorded once. The chain carries TRBV29-1 and TRBJ1-1; 8 bases agree with TRBD1. CDR3 length: 13 amino acids. Trimming removed 7 bases from V and 2 bases from J; junction bases left unmatched: 6. The germline V gene has CDR1 SQVTM and CDR2 ANQGSEA. The CDR3 DNA reads as TGCAGCGCCCAGGGACAGGTCAACACTGAAGCTTTCTTT. Amino acids: CSAQGQVNTEAFF.

The chain links TRBV24-1 to TRBJ2-1; 9 nucleotides line up with TRBD2. CDR1 and CDR2 (germline): KGHDR, SFDVKD. CDR3 length equals 15 residues. Trimming cost V 10 bases and J 7 bases; bases outside gene matches: 13. For the CDR3, the DNA is TGTGCCACGGGGGGACCCGCGGGGGGGAGGAATGAGCAGTTCTTC. The encoded protein is CATGGPAGGRNEQFF.

The chain carries TRBV11-3 and TRBJ2-2, with 9 nucleotides matching TRBD2. The CDR3 is 15 amino acids. Germline lookup yields CDR1 SGHNT and CDR2 YENEEA. Trimming cost V 5 bases and J 7 bases; bases outside gene matches: 8. In nucleotides, the CDR3 is TGTGCCAGCAGCCCGGGACTAGCCGGAGGCGGGGAGCTGTTTTTT. Its translation: CASSPGLAGGGELFF.

V usage is TRBV19 and J usage is TRBJ2-1; a weak D match, TRBD2 (5 bases). CDR1 is LNHDA, CDR2 SQIVND, per germline (reference sequence). The CDR3 has 18 amino acids. Trimming removed 1 base at V and 0 bases at J, with 16 bases between. For the CDR3, the DNA is TGTGCCAGTAGTATAGGGGTGAGAGCGGACGTCTCCTACAATGAGCAGTTCTTC. Protein sequence: CASSIGVRADVSYNEQFF.

The chain combines TRBV19 with TRBJ2-2; no definite D call. This CDR3 spans 16 amino acids. Looked up from germline, CDR1 is LNHDA and CDR2 is SQIVND (reference sequence). V lost 5 bases to trimming and J lost 0 bases, with 13 bases between them. The CDR3 reads CASSVRSLANTGELFF. The CDR3 coding sequence is TGTGCCAGTAGTGTCCGGTCCCTCGCGAACACCGGGGAGCTGTTTTTT.

V gene TRBV2 combines with J gene TRBJ2-2; 8 positions match TRBD2. CDR1 and CDR2 from the germline V gene are SNHLY and FYNNEI. The CDR3 spans 16 residues. V lost 10 bases, J lost 1 base, and 11 bases stayed unmatched. Written as DNA, the CDR3 is TGTGCCACCAGCGGGTTTCTAGCGGGGAACACCGGGGAGCTGTTTTTT. Protein sequence: CATSGFLAGNTGELFF.

The chain has TRBV5-1 and TRBJ2-2, with TRBD2 as a possible D gene (5 bases). CDR1 is SGHRS and CDR2 is YFSETQ in the germline V gene. This CDR3 spans 13 amino acids. V lost 4 bases, J lost 6 bases, and 10 bases lay in between. The DNA of the CDR3 is TGCGCCAGCAGCCGGGCGGAGGCCGGGGAGCTGTTTTTT. It encodes CASSRAEAGELFF.

The chain recombines TRBV5-1 with TRBJ2-5; 7 nucleotides match TRBD2. With V trimmed by 1 base and J by 3 bases, 3 bases remained unmatched. Germline-derived CDR1 and CDR2 are SGHRS and YFSETQ. The CDR3 runs 14 residues. Here the CDR3 reads CASSLMAGEETQYF. CDR3 DNA sequence: TGCGCCAGCAGCTTGATGGCGGGAGAAGAGACCCAGTACTTC.

The rearrangement joins TRBV24-1 to TRBJ2-1; D is perhaps TRBD2 (6 bases). Trimming shortened V by 1 base and J by 10 bases, and 13 bases separated the two germline ends. The CDR3 has 14 amino acids. Germline assignment: CDR1 KGHDR and CDR2 SFDVKD. CDR3 region: CATSDLMGTQEQFF. CDR3 in DNA: TGTGCCACCAGTGATTTAATGGGGACTCAGGAGCAGTTCTTC.

V usage is TRBV19 and J usage is TRBJ1-4; D unclear. The V end was cut by 5 bases, the J end by 0 bases, with 13 bases between. There are 16 residues in the CDR3. Per germline, CDR1 LNHDA and CDR2 SQIVND (reference sequence). CDR3 in amino acids: CASSANYIATNEKLFF. The CDR3 bases are TGTGCCAGTAGTGCCAACTACATCGCAACTAATGAAAAACTGTTTTTT.

The chain carries TRBV5-6 and TRBJ2-1; TRBD2 agrees at 9 bases. Germline trimming cut 0 bases from V and 6 bases from J; bases unmatched to any gene: 4. Germline-derived CDR1 and CDR2 are SGHDT and YYEEEE. The length of the CDR3 is 15 residues. The CDR3 DNA is TGTGCCAGCAGCTTGGAAGCGGGAGGAATCAATGAGCAGTTCTTC. This sequence encodes CASSLEAGGINEQFF. Combining the CDR3 with reference TRBV5-6 and TRBJ2-1 gives the whole variable domain DAGVTQSPTHLIKTRGQQVTLRCSPKSGHDTVSWYQQALGQGPQFIFQYYEEEERQRGNFPDRFSGHQFPNYSSELNVNALLLGDSALYLCASSLEAGGINEQFFGPGTRLTVL.

The genes are TRBV27 and TRBJ2-7; 7 nucleotides match TRBD1. The CDR3 loop spans 13 amino acids. The germline gives CDR1 MNHEY, CDR2 SMNVEV (reference sequence). The junction had 6 bases not matched to a gene; V was cut back by 7 bases and J by 3 bases. Here the CDR3 reads CASTRTGDYEQYF. The DNA for the CDR3 is TGTGCCAGCACACGGACAGGCGACTACGAGCAGTACTTC.

The chain is built from TRBV5-1 and TRBJ2-1; a possible D gene is TRBD2 (6 bases). V lost 6 bases and J 8 bases, leaving 15 bases between the germline ends. The CDR3 spans 13 residues. Germline CDR1 SGHRS, CDR2 YFSETQ. Here the CDR3 reads CASKSPPSDEQFF. The CDR3 DNA follows: TGCGCCAGCAAATCGCCTCCTAGCGATGAGCAGTTCTTC.

This sequence joins TRBV4-1 and TRBJ2-5; 7 bases map to TRBD2. Germline CDR1 MGHRA, CDR2 YSYEKL. The CDR3 is 14 residues long. Trimming removed 2 bases from V and 3 bases from J; junction bases left unmatched: 3. The CDR3 coding sequence is TGCGCCAGCAGCCAAATTCTAGCGGAAGAGACCCAGTACTTC. Translated, it gives CASSQILAEETQYF.